Described below is a single T cell receptor (beta chain) sequence and its context. Its antigen is currently not known. Nothing much larger sits one base from this clone, and base qualities are not available. TCRbeta CDR3 regions were amplified from genomic DNA by means of the immunoSEQ Assay, a bias-controlled multiplex PCR. In the paper's pipeline: Within the assay, amplification of reference gene primers was used to estimate how many nucleated cells each sample contained. Sequence reads were collapsed and filtered to measure the absolute abundance of every unique TCRbeta CDR3 rearrangement. For each sample, productive Simpson clonality was calculated as the square root of Simpson's diversity index across productive rearrangements. As stored in TCRdb, this immuneACCESS dataset retains in-frame rearrangements with V and J assigned. A fraction of the clones does not appear; measured against another copy, unresolved V genes explain less than half of the discrepancy, and the remainder lacks a known reason. The V and J calls and clone size are taken from that table; D and trimming were inferred from the DNA. The sample has about 25,000 clones on record, approximately 79% of them singletons. Approximately 61% of the sample goes to the ten largest clones.

These data are taken from a study of blood T cell repertoires in COVID-19 (dated by TCRdb to the early 2020s). As for the study more broadly: Collaborator samples came from the United States, Italy and Spain and covered acute and convalescent phases of COVID-19. The prospective study material was composed of cDNA or gDNA derived from T cells, B-cell-depleted T cells, or PBMCs. Deeply sampled blood TCRbeta repertoires from subjects exposed to, actively infected with, or recovered from COVID-19 were included in the dataset. Where available, HLA class I and class II types were obtained from metadata supplied by the sample provider rather than from assay-based typing. The repertoires were made available in a free public database intended to serve as a resource for research on the immune response to SARS-CoV-2. Samples came from the ongoing ImmuneRACE study (first 160 participants) plus 1,254 subjects from 6 global collaborators. Sample metadata almost always included a de-identified subject ID, COVID-19 status, age in years and sex.

Results and caveats for the whole study, not just this receptor: How much clinical and demographic metadata was included differed by source and by participant, and the metadata was provided uncurated.

V is reduced by 5 bases and J by 0 bases, leaving a spacing of 11 bases between them. From the germline V gene, CDR1 is MGHRA and CDR2 is YSYEKL. The CDR3, cysteine through phenylalanine, is 15 amino acids long. The kept DNA is CDR3 alone, 45 bases in frame from the first base. Each collaborating institution followed its own protocols to collect whole blood in K2EDTA tubes. For TCRbeta analysis, collaborator samples were shipped as frozen whole blood, as isolated PBMCs, or as DNA extracted from either sample type. The chain employs TRBV4-1 and TRBJ1-5; TRBD1 is perhaps the D gene, given 5 matching bases. The sequenced sample consisted of peripheral blood. The sequence was obtained from an elderly woman with acute or convalescent COVID-19. Read as DNA, the sequence is TGCGCCAGCAGCATCCAGGACAATAGCAATCAGCCCCAGCATTTT. Its translation is CASSIQDNSNQPQHF.